A single sample is the source of the 20 T cell receptor beta chains below, sequenced in a study of cytomegalovirus exposure and HLA in healthy donors (dated by TCRdb to the late 2010s). To prepare the library, the immunoSEQ multiplex PCR assay was applied. For the multiplex PCR, a mixture combining 60 forward primers for TCR Vbeta segments and 13 reverse primers for TCR Jbeta segments was used. In its TCRdb copy, this immuneACCESS table keeps in-frame sequences only and misses some clones. Where compared with another copy, unresolved V genes explain less than half of these, and the others have no known cause. The sample profile shows 74,000 or so clones; 60% to 85% of them were found once. The ten largest clones take up 5.5% to 7% of the sample. Sequenced material: PBMCs. The origin of the receptors is a male donor in good health and CMV-seropositive.

This clone was recorded once. This rearrangement joins TRBV28 to TRBJ2-1, with TRBD1 matching 8 bases. The CDR3 runs 15 residues. Germline V gene lookup returns CDR1 MDHEN and CDR2 SYDVKM. The V segment lost 5 bases and the J segment 4 bases; nucleotides outside the gene matches: 7. CDR3 region: CASSTGQGIYNEQFF. The CDR3 DNA follows: TGTGCCAGCAGTACCGGACAGGGCATATACAATGAGCAGTTCTTC.

The chain joins TRBV2 to TRBJ1-2; 7 nucleotides align to TRBD1. This CDR3 contains 15 residues. V shed 6 bases, J shed 0 bases, and the junction held 7 bases outside the gene matches. Germline V gene lookup returns CDR1 SNHLY and CDR2 FYNNEI. CDR3 in DNA: TGTGCCAGCAGCGCATTGACAGGGCCTAACTATGGCTACACCTTC. This codes for CASSALTGPNYGYTF.

The V gene is TRBV2, the J gene TRBJ2-1; 7 positions match TRBD2. V was pared by 1 base and J by 8 bases, with 5 bases of the junction left unmatched. Germline lookup yields CDR1 SNHLY and CDR2 FYNNEI. The CDR3 is made up of 14 amino acids. As DNA, the CDR3 is TGTGCCAGCAGTGAAGAGAGCGGGGACGATGAGCAGTTCTTC. It codes for CASSEESGDDEQFF. The complete variable domain, with remaining parts taken from reference TRBV2 and TRBJ2-1, reads EPEVTQTPSHQVTQMGQEVILRCVPISNHLYFYWYRQILGQKVEFLVSFYNNEISEKSEIFDDQFSVERPDGSNFTLKIRSTKLEDSAMYFCASSEESGDDEQFFGPGTRLTVL.

The V gene is TRBV6-5, the J gene TRBJ2-7, with D perhaps TRBD2 (6 bases). Between the trimmed V and J ends, which lost 6 bases and 2 bases, there was a span of 14 bases. This CDR3 contains 14 residues. Per the germline V gene, CDR1 is MNHEY and CDR2 is SVGAGI. In nucleotides, the CDR3 is TGTGCCAGCAGAAAGACTAGAGGTGCCTACGAGCAGTACTTC. This sequence encodes CASRKTRGAYEQYF.

The V call is TRBV6-5, the J call TRBJ2-7; TRBD1 matches at 9 bases. Germline lookup yields CDR1 MNHEY and CDR2 SVGAGI. The CDR3 totals 14 residues. Unmatched junction bases numbered 6, after V lost 5 bases and J lost 4 bases. The CDR3 region is CASSHQGQGYEQYF. CDR3 DNA sequence: TGTGCCAGCAGTCACCAGGGACAGGGTTACGAGCAGTACTTC.

The chain recombines TRBV19 with TRBJ1-4; 7 bases are shared with TRBD1. V lost 5 bases and J lost 7; bases outside the gene matches: 7. Germline loops: CDR1 LNHDA, CDR2 SQIVND (reference sequence). This CDR3 is built from 14 residues. The CDR3 loop reads CASSPGGYGEKLFF. DNA of the CDR3: TGTGCCAGTAGTCCAGGGGGATACGGTGAAAAACTGTTTTTT. Full variable domain (remainder filled in from reference TRBV19 and TRBJ1-4): DGGITQSPKYLFRKEGQNVTLSCEQNLNHDAMYWYRQDPGQGLRLIYYSQIVNDFQKGDIAEGYSVSREKKESFPLTVTSAQKNPTAFYLCASSPGGYGEKLFFGSGTQLSVL.

This clone was observed a single time. The V gene is TRBV28, the J gene TRBJ2-7; TRBD1 matches at 7 bases. There are 16 residues in the CDR3. The junction had 14 bases not matched to a gene; V was cut back by 6 bases and J by 3 bases. CDR1 and CDR2 from the germline V gene are MDHEN and SYDVKM. The CDR3 spells CASSPLRLQGHYEQYF. DNA of the CDR3: TGTGCCAGCAGCCCCCTACGCCTACAGGGGCACTACGAGCAGTACTTC.

This clone was seen a single time. J is TRBJ2-1 and V is TRBV19; 7 bases agree with TRBD1. The germline CDR1 and CDR2 sequences are LNHDA and SQIVND (reference sequence). Losses at the gene ends were 4 bases for V and 7 bases for J; bases not matched to a gene: 13. This CDR3 region has 16 residues. The CDR3 bases are TGTGCCAGTAGTAACCTCCCGGGACAGCTACGAAATGAGCAGTTCTTC. The encoded protein is CASSNLPGQLRNEQFF.

The V gene is TRBV28, the J gene TRBJ1-6, with D perhaps TRBD1 (5 bases). This CDR3 comprises 15 residues. Trimming stripped 2 bases from V and 6 bases from J, with 11 bases between. The germline V gene has CDR1 MDHEN and CDR2 SYDVKM. The CDR3 loop is CASSLGGSGNSPLHF. The CDR3 region has the DNA TGTGCCAGCAGTTTAGGGGGGTCGGGTAATTCACCCCTCCACTTT.

This clone has only a few counts. The chain uses TRBV18 and TRBJ1-5; a weak D match, TRBD1 (5 bases). Trimming shortened V by 5 bases and J by 5 bases, and 19 bases separated the two germline ends. CDR1 KGHSH and CDR2 LQKENI come from the germline V gene. CDR3 size: 16 residues. CDR3 sequence reads: CASSRVGGWDYQPQHF. CDR3 sequence (DNA): TGTGCCAGCTCAAGGGTCGGGGGATGGGATTATCAGCCCCAGCATTTT.

This clone was counted only a few times. The CDR3 DNA reads as TGTGCCAGTAGTCCCCCCAGGGGAGAGACCCAGTACTTC. Its protein is CASSPPRGETQYF. The J gene is TRBJ2-5, the V gene TRBV19; tentatively, D is TRBD1 (6 bases). CDR3 length equals 13 residues. Germline lookup yields CDR1 LNHDA and CDR2 SQIVND (reference sequence). Trimming left V 5 bases short and J 4 bases short, with 11 bases between. Based on the CDR3 plus reference TRBV19 and TRBJ2-5, the full variable domain is DGGITQSPKYLFRKEGQNVTLSCEQNLNHDAMYWYRQDPGQGLRLIYYSQIVNDFQKGDIAEGYSVSREKKESFPLTVTSAQKNPTAFYLCASSPPRGETQYFGPGTRLLVL.

V usage is TRBV11-2 and J usage is TRBJ1-4; D ambiguous. Trimming stripped 2 bases from V and 4 bases from J, with 8 bases between. Germline CDR1 SGHAT, CDR2 FQNNGV. There are 14 residues in the CDR3. The CDR3 is CASSLNGVNEKLFF. DNA of the CDR3: TGTGCCAGCAGCTTAAACGGAGTTAATGAAAAACTGTTTTTT.

The chain recombines TRBV4-3 with TRBJ2-5; unclear D gene. The J call is in doubt because the DNA end fits TRBJ2-7 better. Germline CDR1 reads LGHNA; CDR2 reads YSLEER. This CDR3 is 16 amino acids long. CDR3 in amino acids: CASSQGYGTAPYEQYF. CDR3 DNA sequence: TGCGCCAGCAGCCAAGGGTACGGAACAGCTCCCTACGAGCAGTACTTC.

The chain employs TRBV7-3 and TRBJ1-2; TRBD1 agrees at 7 bases. CDR3 length: 13 amino acids. Germline V lookup: CDR1 SGHTA, CDR2 FQGTGA. The junction had 11 bases not matched to a gene; V was cut back by 2 bases and J by 14 bases. The CDR3 nucleotides are TGTGCCAGCAGCTTAGGACAGGCCTCTGTGGGGACCTTC. This sequence encodes CASSLGQASVGTF.

This chain connects TRBV2 to TRBJ2-2; the D gene is possibly TRBD1 (6 bases). Trimming shortened V by 7 bases and J by 7 bases, and 28 bases separated the two germline ends. Germline assignment: CDR1 SNHLY and CDR2 FYNNEI. This CDR3 spans 18 amino acids. For the CDR3, the DNA is TGTGCCAGCATCCAAACACCGGGACATCTTCTAGGGGGCGGGGAGCTGTTTTTT. Translation: CASIQTPGHLLGGGELFF.

V and J are TRBV7-2 and TRBJ2-5; D is unclear. The CDR3 consists of 12 residues. CDR1 and CDR2 from the germline V gene are SGHTA and FQGNSA. V was trimmed by 7 bases and J by 1 base, leaving 7 bases between them. This CDR3 is CASKQPQETQYF. CDR3 bases: TGTGCCAGCAAACAGCCCCAAGAGACCCAGTACTTC.

The chain combines TRBV6-1 with TRBJ2-7; weak D call: TRBD2 (6 bases). CDR3 length: 14 amino acids. V was cut by 6 bases and J by 4 bases, with 16 bases left in between. The germline gives CDR1 MNHNS, CDR2 SASEGT. CDR3 in amino acids: CASSIGGSKYEQYF. The CDR3 coding sequence is TGTGCCAGCAGCATAGGAGGGTCAAAGTACGAGCAGTACTTC.

The chain carries TRBV6-1 and TRBJ1-2; maybe TRBD1 (5 bases). The V gene lost 10 bases and the J gene lost 3 bases, with 15 bases spanning the gap. Germline CDR1 and CDR2: MNHNS and SASEGT. The CDR3 is 13 residues long. CDR3 region: CATGRGLDYGYTF. The CDR3, as DNA: TGTGCCACCGGGCGGGGCCTGGACTATGGCTACACCTTC.

The chain employs TRBV28 and TRBJ2-7; D not certain. Germline CDR1 is MDHEN and CDR2 is SYDVKM. This CDR3 is 14 amino acids long. V shed 3 bases and J shed 5 bases, with 14 bases lying between them. The CDR3 reads CASSLVQAPNEQYF. The CDR3 DNA follows: TGTGCCAGCAGTTTGGTCCAGGCTCCCAACGAGCAGTACTTC.

The chain is built from TRBV9 and TRBJ2-7, with 10 bases identical to TRBD1. J lost 5 bases, V lost 4 bases, and 6 bases had no gene match. CDR1 and CDR2 from the germline V gene are SGDLS and YYNGEE. CDR3 length: 14 residues. The chain's CDR3 is CASSSRQGADEQYF. The CDR3 DNA sequence: TGTGCCAGCAGCTCTCGACAGGGGGCCGACGAGCAGTACTTC.